What follows are 4 T cell receptor beta chains derived from one specimen sequenced in a study of blood T cell repertoires in COVID-19. Libraries were prepared by immunoSEQ multiplex PCR; TCRdb keeps only in-frame clonotypes and omits some of them. The sample holds some 210,000 clones, approximately 85% seen once. The sequencing sample was made of peripheral blood. The source is a woman in her seventies with active or convalescent COVID-19.

The CDR3 sequence is CASSLKGEIGDTQYF. The CDR3 DNA is TGTGCCAGCAGCTTAAAGGGGGAGATTGGAGATACGCAGTATTTT. The gene calls are TRBV7-3 and TRBJ2-3; D is possibly TRBD1 (6 bases). Trimming took 1 base from V and 5 from J, leaving 13 bases between them. The germline V gene encodes CDR1 SGHTA and CDR2 FQGTGA. This CDR3 region has 15 residues.

The genes are TRBV19 and TRBJ1-2, with unresolved D. Trimming shortened V by 3 bases and J by 8 bases, and 10 bases separated the two germline ends. There are 12 residues in the CDR3. Germline CDR1 reads LNHDA; CDR2 reads SQIVND (reference sequence). In nucleotides, the CDR3 is TGTGCCAGTAGTATTAGGGCGGGAGGCTACACCTTC. Translated: CASSIRAGGYTF.

The genes are TRBV14 and TRBJ2-1, with 7 bases that match TRBD2. The CDR3 length is 16 residues. V was pared by 1 base and J by 3 bases, with 6 bases of the junction left unmatched. Germline V gene lookup returns CDR1 SGHDN and CDR2 FVKESK. The CDR3 spells CASSQVGRASYNEQFF. DNA of the CDR3: TGTGCCAGCAGCCAAGTAGGGAGGGCCAGCTACAATGAGCAGTTCTTC.

V gene TRBV28 combines with J gene TRBJ1-6; possibly TRBD1 for D (6 bases). V was clipped by 2 bases and J by 5 bases, with 10 bases between them. Germline V gene sequence: CDR1 MDHEN, CDR2 SYDVKM. This CDR3 has 15 residues. CDR3 in DNA: TGTGCCAGCAGTTTACAGGGGCATAATAATTCACCCCTCCACTTT. It translates to CASSLQGHNNSPLHF. The complete variable domain, with remaining parts taken from reference TRBV28 and TRBJ1-6, reads DVKVTQSSRYLVKRTGEKVFLECVQDMDHENMFWYRQDPGLGLRLIYFSYDVKMKEKGDIPEGYSVSREKKERFSLILESASTNQTSMYLCASSLQGHNNSPLHFGNGTRLTVT.